What follows are 14 T cell receptor beta chains derived from one specimen sequenced in a study of low-dose radiotherapy and immunotherapy resistance in tumors. TRAV- and TRBV-specific primers primed first-strand cDNA, covering alpha and beta chains. With a V-primer adapter and a constant-region primer, TCRs were amplified for approximately 20 PCR cycles. TCRdb independently ran MiXCR on the reads; one entry per CDR3 protein. The sample has 65,000 to 95,000 distinct CDR3 sequences, approximately 20% seen once; the top ten hold 5.9%. Time point described: before trial treatment. The input for sequencing was PBMCs, taken before treatment. All receptors come from a male donor with prostate cancer.

This clonotype was seen repeatedly, ten times or more. CDR3 region: CASSQMFWQASGNTIYF. DNA for the CDR3: TGTGCCAGCAGCCAAATGTTCTGGCAGGCCTCTGGAAACACCATATATTTT. The chain links TRBV14 to TRBJ1-3; D uncertain. This CDR3 has 17 residues. The germline V gene encodes CDR1 SGHDN and CDR2 FVKESK. The V end was cut by 2 bases, the J end by 0 bases, with 14 bases between.

Ten or more counts support this clonotype. The V gene is TRBV5-4, the J gene TRBJ2-1; D remains ambiguous. This CDR3 is 14 amino acids long. V lost 0 bases and J 1 base, leaving 5 bases between the germline ends. The germline V gene has CDR1 SGHNT and CDR2 YYREEE (reference sequence). The CDR3 coding sequence is TGTGCCAGCAGCTTGGGACCGTCCTACAATGAGCAGTTCTTC. It translates to CASSLGPSYNEQFF.

CDR3 in amino acids: CASSTQGLYQETQYF. The CDR3 region has the DNA TGTGCCAGCAGTACACAGGGCTTGTACCAAGAGACCCAGTACTTC. V gene TRBV12-3 or TRBV12-4 combines with J gene TRBJ2-5, with D possibly being TRBD1 (6 bases). V dropped 5 bases and J dropped 0 bases, with 13 bases sitting between them. The CDR3 extends over 15 amino acids.

Only a few counts were recorded for this clonotype. CDR3 DNA: TGTGCCTCAGCAACGGTCCTGGGCACCGGGGAGCTGTTTTTT. Protein: CASATVLGTGELFF. The chain couples TRBV2 to TRBJ2-2; D ambiguous. The germline gives CDR1 SNHLY, CDR2 FYNNEI. Trimming left V 11 bases short and J 4 bases short, with 17 bases between. The CDR3 has 14 residues.

The CDR3: CASTAFGGRYNEQFF. The CDR3 region has the DNA TGCGCCAGCACCGCCTTTGGGGGGAGGTACAATGAGCAGTTCTTC. The genes are TRBV4-1 and TRBJ2-1; tentative D call: TRBD2 (6 bases). The CDR3 runs to 15 residues. Trimming stripped 7 bases from V and 4 bases from J, with 17 bases between. Germline CDR1 reads MGHRA; CDR2 reads YSYEKL.

J is TRBJ1-2 and V is TRBV7-3, with a tentative D call TRBD1 (5 bases). The CDR3 consists of 17 residues. With 5 bases removed from V and 1 base from J, the gap between germline ends came to 20 bases. CDR1 SGHTA and CDR2 FQGTGA come from the germline V gene. CDR3 nucleotide sequence: TGTGCCAGCAGCCTGGGGGGAGCCTCCTCTCTTAACTATGGCTACACCTTC. Its protein is CASSLGGASSLNYGYTF.

This clonotype was picked up many times. This rearrangement joins TRBV9 to TRBJ2-1; no clear D gene. The CDR3 is 13 amino acids. V lost 4 bases and J 7 bases, leaving 12 bases between the germline ends. Per germline, CDR1 SGDLS and CDR2 YYNGEE. The CDR3: CASSPLGINEQFF. CDR3 DNA sequence: TGTGCCAGCAGCCCCCTAGGAATTAATGAGCAGTTCTTC.

This clonotype was picked up one time. This may be a read error, as it is one base from a much larger clone. J is TRBJ2-7 and V is TRBV14, with 8 bases lining up with TRBD2. Germline V gene lookup returns CDR1 SGHDN and CDR2 FVKESK. This CDR3 has 14 amino acids. The chain's CDR3 is CASQRTGGPYEQYF. In DNA form, the CDR3 reads TGTGCCAGCCAGAGGACGGGGGGGCCCTATGAGCAGTACTTC.

This clonotype occurred many times. V gene TRBV20-1 combines with J gene TRBJ1-1, with TRBD1 matching 9 bases. With V trimmed by 5 bases and J by 10 bases, 5 bases remained unmatched. The CDR3 covers 11 residues. Germline V gene lookup returns CDR1 DFQATT and CDR2 SNEGSKA (reference sequence). The CDR3 reads CSAGGTGLAFF. The CDR3 region has the DNA TGCAGTGCTGGAGGGACAGGGCTAGCTTTCTTT.

About this clonotype itself: One base separates it from a far larger clone, so it is likely a read error. The genes are TRBV5-1 and TRBJ2-4, with D hard to call. The CDR3 consists of 13 residues. Trimming removed 4 bases from V and 13 bases from J, with 18 bases in between. Per the germline V gene, CDR1 is SGHRS and CDR2 is YFSETQ. The CDR3, as DNA: TGCGCCAGCAGCACTAATGGCGAGTATGAGCAGTACTTC. Amino acids: CASSTNGEYEQYF.

This clonotype has a count of ten or more. The chain uses TRBV11-2 and TRBJ2-7; 8 bases line up with TRBD2. Looked up from germline, CDR1 is SGHAT and CDR2 is FQNNGV. CDR3 length equals 14 residues. Trimming cost V 5 bases and J 2 bases; bases outside gene matches: 5. CDR3 DNA sequence: TGTGCCAGCAGCCGAACTAGCGGTCCCTACGAGCAGTACTTC. Translation: CASSRTSGPYEQYF. The whole variable domain, remainder taken from reference TRBV11-2 and TRBJ2-7, is EAGVAQSPRYKIIEKRQSVAFWCNPISGHATLYWYQQILGQGPKLLIQFQNNGVVDDSQLPKDRFSAERLKGVDSTLKIQPAKLEDSAVYLCASSRTSGPYEQYFGPGTRLTVT.

This clonotype was seen just once. The chain couples TRBV6-2 or TRBV6-3 to TRBJ2-5; D is unresolved. The germline gives CDR1 MNHEY, CDR2 SVGEGT. This CDR3 comprises 13 residues. V shed 10 bases and J shed 2 bases, with 14 bases lying between them. CDR3 bases: TGTGCCACGCACCGGACCCGGCAAGAGACCCAGTACTTC. Protein product: CATHRTRQETQYF.

The table lists this clonotype with many counts. The chain joins TRBV7-6 to TRBJ2-7, with 10 nucleotides matching TRBD2. The CDR3 is made up of 14 amino acids. The junction had 5 bases not matched to a gene; V was cut back by 7 bases and J by 2 bases. The V gene's germline CDR1 is SGHVS and CDR2 FNYEAQ. CDR3: CASKASGGAYEQYF. For the CDR3, the DNA is TGTGCCAGCAAAGCTAGCGGGGGAGCCTACGAGCAGTACTTC.

This clonotype was detected ten times or more. V and J are TRBV28 and TRBJ1-1; 10 bases line up with TRBD1. Germline values: CDR1 MDHEN, CDR2 SYDVKM. V lost 6 bases and J lost 1; bases outside the gene matches: 8. This CDR3 spans 16 amino acids. CDR3 protein: CASRFTGTGANTEAFF. CDR3 DNA: TGTGCCAGCAGATTTACCGGGACAGGGGCGAACACTGAAGCTTTCTTT.